The rows below give T cell receptor beta chains drawn from one sample of a study of T cell repertoires in cytomegalovirus infection. TCRdb itself ran the reads through MiXCR, one entry per CDR3 protein. The data show approximately 180,000 distinct CDR3 sequences, roughly 20% seen once. What was sequenced was PBMCs. These receptors came from a human donor in good health (CMV status not recorded). Some clones in this sample may be carry-over from other donors' samples. CDR3s leave out the opening cysteine and the closing phenylalanine or tryptophan.

v_call: TRBV5-5
j_call: TRBJ1-2
cdr3_aa: ASSLVPAGGNYGYT

v_call: TRBV6-2/TRBV6-3
j_call: TRBJ2-7
cdr3_aa: ASSYGGSYEQY

v_call: TRBV20-1
j_call: TRBJ2-2
cdr3_aa: SARLEGQGDTGELF

v_call: TRBV19
j_call: TRBJ1-3
cdr3_aa: ASSITYSGNTIY

v_call: TRBV7-9
j_call: TRBJ2-1
cdr3_aa: ASRSGTRDRGEQF

v_call: TRBV5-1
j_call: TRBJ2-5
cdr3_aa: ASSLGTVLVAGREETQY

v_call: TRBV7-9
j_call: TRBJ2-7
cdr3_aa: ASSFGPGVSYEQY

v_call: TRBV29-1
j_call: TRBJ2-5
cdr3_aa: SVEYRVGKETQY

v_call: TRBV6-6
j_call: TRBJ2-7
cdr3_aa: ASGGTSGSSYEQY

v_call: TRBV19
j_call: TRBJ1-5
cdr3_aa: ASSILRDVVQPQH

v_call: TRBV14
j_call: TRBJ1-3
cdr3_aa: ASSPSRAWRSSGNTIY

v_call: TRBV12-3/TRBV12-4
j_call: TRBJ1-5
cdr3_aa: ASSLRGSYSNQPQH

v_call: TRBV5-4
j_call: TRBJ2-5
cdr3_aa: ASSPSSEWETQY

v_call: TRBV6-6
j_call: TRBJ1-1
cdr3_aa: ASSYGQGAFAEAF

v_call: TRBV28
j_call: TRBJ2-7
cdr3_aa: ASTSGTGGLEQY

v_call: TRBV28
j_call: TRBJ2-5
cdr3_aa: ASSLYSGGGETQY

v_call: TRBV6-1
j_call: TRBJ2-4
cdr3_aa: ASTDGGLAGTKNIQY